Below, 18 T cell receptor beta chains from the same sample are listed, as sequenced in a study of long-term antiretroviral therapy in people with HIV. The immunoSEQ assay was v3.0, run at survey level. Clones were sequenced by immunoSEQ multiplex PCR, and TCRdb holds only the in-frame ones, with some missing. The sample carries about 22,000 clones, around 84% recorded once. Sequenced material: unsorted PBMCs, taken 1.3 years after starting antiretroviral therapy. The receptors were gathered from a man aged 60-69 years with HIV.

The chain joins TRBV6-6 to TRBJ2-7, with 12 bases aligning to TRBD1. The CDR3 consists of 15 residues. The trim removed 5 bases at V and 7 bases at J, leaving 9 bases unmatched. Germline loops: CDR1 MNHNY, CDR2 SVGAGI (reference sequence). CDR3 nucleotide sequence: TGTGCCAGCAGTCTCCAGGGGACAGGGGGCTCTGAGCAGTACTTC. Encoded protein: CASSLQGTGGSEQYF.

The V and J genes are TRBV30 and TRBJ1-1; tentative D call: TRBD1 (6 bases). V was trimmed by 2 bases and J by 7 bases, leaving 17 bases between them. Germline V CDR1 and CDR2: GTSNPN, SVGIG (reference sequence). The CDR3 spans 14 residues. CDR3 DNA sequence: TGTGCCTGGAGTCAGTACAGGGTGAAGGGTGAAGCTTTCTTT. Translation gives CAWSQYRVKGEAFF.

CDR3 nucleotide sequence: TGTGCCAGCAGCTTTCCCGGGACAGTCCCCTACGAGCAGTACTTC. Its translation: CASSFPGTVPYEQYF. This chain joins TRBV5-5 and TRBJ2-7; 7 nucleotides match TRBD1. Germline assignment: CDR1 SGHKS and CDR2 YYEKEE (reference sequence). This CDR3 region has 15 residues. Germline trimming cut 2 bases from V and 2 bases from J; bases unmatched to any gene: 7.

J is TRBJ1-3 and V is TRBV14, with 7 positions matching TRBD1. V lost 3 bases, J lost 5 bases, and 10 bases stayed unmatched. The CDR3 is 16 residues long. Germline lookup yields CDR1 SGHDN and CDR2 FVKESK. CDR3 amino acids: CASSHLTGFGRNTIYF. The DNA for the CDR3 is TGTGCCAGCAGCCACCTGACAGGGTTCGGCCGAAACACCATATATTTT.

This chain connects TRBV9 to TRBJ1-5, with D uncertain. Germline V CDR1 and CDR2: SGDLS, YYNGEE. There are 13 residues in the CDR3. Trimming took off 1 base at V and 7 bases at J, with 9 bases between the two ends. CDR3 in amino acids: CASSVQHGQPQHF. As DNA, the CDR3 is TGTGCCAGCAGCGTACAACATGGGCAGCCCCAGCATTTT.

V usage is TRBV7-6 and J usage is TRBJ1-5; the D is unclear. Germline V CDR1 and CDR2: SGHVS, FNYEAQ. The CDR3 spans 17 residues. The V and J ends lost 1 base and 2 bases respectively, with 15 bases between them. CDR3 sequence reads: CASSLGGIGAGNQPQHF. The CDR3 DNA is TGTGCCAGCAGCTTAGGTGGTATAGGTGCGGGCAATCAGCCCCAGCATTTT.

This sequence joins TRBV10-1 and TRBJ2-2; tentative D call: TRBD1 (6 bases). This CDR3 region has 14 residues. V lost 3 bases, J lost 5 bases, and 10 bases lay in between. CDR1 and CDR2 (germline): WNHNN, SYGVQD (reference sequence). CDR3 nucleotides: TGCGCCAGCAGTGATGGACAGCCAACCGGGGAGCTGTTTTTT. Translating it yields CASSDGQPTGELFF.

This chain connects TRBV5-1 to TRBJ1-1; D may be TRBD1 (6 bases). CDR3 size: 15 residues. In germline, CDR1 is SGHRS, CDR2 YFSETQ. V gave up 1 base and J gave up 1 base, with 11 bases separating them. The CDR3 loop reads CASSLLTGRNTEAFF. In DNA form, the CDR3 reads TGCGCCAGCAGCTTGCTCACAGGGAGGAACACTGAAGCTTTCTTT.

This chain uses TRBV5-4 with TRBJ2-1; the match to TRBD1 covers 9 bases. With V trimmed by 3 bases and J by 5 bases, 3 bases remained unmatched. The CDR3 covers 14 residues. Germline assignment: CDR1 SGHNT and CDR2 YYREEE (reference sequence). This CDR3 reads CASSYRQGDNEQFF. CDR3 DNA: TGTGCCAGCAGCTACAGACAGGGGGACAATGAGCAGTTCTTC. Complete variable domain (other parts from reference TRBV5-4 and TRBJ2-1): ETGVTQSPTHLIKTRGQQVTLRCSSQSGHNTVSWYQQALGQGPQFIFQYYREEENGRGNFPPRFSGLQFPNYSSELNVNALELDDSALYLCASSYRQGDNEQFFGPGTRLTVL.

The chain recombines TRBV27 with TRBJ1-1; no clear D gene. Trimming shortened V by 7 bases and J by 14 bases, and 32 bases separated the two germline ends. This CDR3 spans 16 amino acids. The germline V gene encodes CDR1 MNHEY and CDR2 SMNVEV (reference sequence). The CDR3 spells CASKPYSPSRGQVVFF. CDR3 nucleotides: TGTGCCAGCAAACCCTATAGCCCCTCCAGAGGGCAAGTCGTGTTCTTT.

This sequence joins TRBV2 and TRBJ2-5, with TRBD2 matching over 14 bases. V gave up 5 bases and J gave up 4 bases; unmatched junction bases: 6. This CDR3 spans 16 amino acids. Germline CDR1 is SNHLY and CDR2 is FYNNEI. The CDR3 DNA follows: TGTGCCAGCAGTCCCGGGACTAGCGGGAGAGGAGAGACCCAGTACTTC. Protein product: CASSPGTSGRGETQYF.

The V call is TRBV23-1, the J call TRBJ1-2; D uncertain. TRBV23-1 is an ORF; its function is uncertain. Trimming stripped 4 bases from V and 8 bases from J, with 20 bases between. This CDR3 is 15 amino acids long. The CDR3 loop is CASSPLERPAKGYTF. The CDR3 bases are TGCGCCAGCAGTCCACTAGAGCGCCCGGCGAAAGGCTACACCTTC.

The chain has TRBV7-9 and TRBJ2-5; unclear D gene. The CDR3 totals 15 residues. Per germline, CDR1 SEHNR and CDR2 FQNEAQ (reference sequence). V lost 3 bases to trimming and J lost 5 bases, with 16 bases between them. CDR3 in DNA: TGTGCCAGCAGCTTCTTGTTTGGAGTTGTCGAGACCCAGTACTTC. Translation gives CASSFLFGVVETQYF.

The J gene is TRBJ1-1, the V gene TRBV13; D remains unclear. Trimming took off 7 bases at V and 5 bases at J, with 14 bases between the two ends. CDR1 PRHDT and CDR2 FYEKMQ come from the germline V gene (reference sequence). The CDR3 sequence is 13 residues long. The DNA of the CDR3 is TGTGCCAGCACTCAGCGGGGAAAGACTGAAGCTTTCTTT. As protein: CASTQRGKTEAFF.

The chain uses TRBV6-1 and TRBJ2-3; D uncertain. Per the germline V gene, CDR1 is MNHNS and CDR2 is SASEGT. V lost 2 bases and J lost 0, with 6 bases in between. There are 14 residues in the CDR3. The CDR3 region is CASSEFLSTDTQYF. The CDR3 DNA reads TGTGCCAGCAGTGAATTTCTAAGCACAGATACGCAGTATTTT.

The CDR3 sequence is CASSQRPEGYTF. The CDR3 nucleotides are TGTGCCAGCAGCCAGAGACCGGAGGGCTACACCTTC. This sequence joins TRBV6-5 and TRBJ1-2; D gene unclear. The CDR3 is 12 amino acids. CDR1 and CDR2 from the germline V gene are MNHEY and SVGAGI. V lost 6 bases to trimming and J lost 8 bases, with 13 bases between them.

The genes are TRBV5-1 and TRBJ1-1; tentative D call: TRBD1 (6 bases). Germline CDR1 and CDR2: SGHRS and YFSETQ. This CDR3 comprises 14 residues. With 0 bases removed from V and 1 base from J, the gap between germline ends came to 7 bases. The DNA of the CDR3 is TGCGCCAGCAGCTTGGACAGGGCGAACACTGAAGCTTTCTTT. This sequence encodes CASSLDRANTEAFF.

The chain links TRBV30 to TRBJ1-5; D uncertain. The CDR3 is 14 residues long. V was shortened by 4 bases and J by 2 bases, with 12 bases between the two germline ends. Germline lookup yields CDR1 GTSNPN and CDR2 SVGIG (reference sequence). Written as DNA, the CDR3 is TGTGCCTGGACGGAGGCGGGCGGCAATCAGCCCCAGCATTTT. Amino acids: CAWTEAGGNQPQHF.